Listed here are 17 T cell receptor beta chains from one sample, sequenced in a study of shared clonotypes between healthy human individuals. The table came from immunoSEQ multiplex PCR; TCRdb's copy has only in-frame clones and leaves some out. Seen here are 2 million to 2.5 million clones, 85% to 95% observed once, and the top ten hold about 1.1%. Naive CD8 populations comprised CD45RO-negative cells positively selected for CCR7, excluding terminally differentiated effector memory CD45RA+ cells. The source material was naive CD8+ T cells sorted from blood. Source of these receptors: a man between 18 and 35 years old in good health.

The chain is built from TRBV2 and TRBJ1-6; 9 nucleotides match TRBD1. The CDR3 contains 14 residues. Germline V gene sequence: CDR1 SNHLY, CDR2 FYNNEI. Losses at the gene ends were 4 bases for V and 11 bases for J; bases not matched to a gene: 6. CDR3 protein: CASSGTGGLAPLHF. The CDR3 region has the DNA TGTGCCAGCAGTGGCACAGGGGGCCTGGCACCCCTCCACTTT.

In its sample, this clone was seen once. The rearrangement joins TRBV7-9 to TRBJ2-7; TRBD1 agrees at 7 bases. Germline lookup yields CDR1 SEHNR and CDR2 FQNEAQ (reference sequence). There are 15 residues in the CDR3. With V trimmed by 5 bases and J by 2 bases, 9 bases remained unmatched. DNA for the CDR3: TGTGCCAGCAGCCCTCGGGACAGCCATGCCTACGAGCAGTACTTC. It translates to CASSPRDSHAYEQYF.

The CDR3, as DNA: TGTGCCAGCAGCTCCCATCGACTAGCGGGGGAGATAACCTACGAGCAGTACTTC. As protein: CASSSHRLAGEITYEQYF. The chain recombines TRBV5-6 with TRBJ2-7, with 12 bases identical to TRBD2. The CDR3 totals 18 residues. Trimming took 3 bases from V and 2 from J; bases not matched to a gene: 12. Germline loops: CDR1 SGHDT, CDR2 YYEEEE.

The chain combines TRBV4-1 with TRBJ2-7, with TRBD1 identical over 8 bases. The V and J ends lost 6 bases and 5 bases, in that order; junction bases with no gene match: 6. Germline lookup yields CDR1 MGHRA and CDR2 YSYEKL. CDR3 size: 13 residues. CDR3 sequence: CASSYLRGHEQYF. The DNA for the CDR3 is TGCGCCAGCAGTTACCTCAGGGGGCACGAGCAGTACTTC.

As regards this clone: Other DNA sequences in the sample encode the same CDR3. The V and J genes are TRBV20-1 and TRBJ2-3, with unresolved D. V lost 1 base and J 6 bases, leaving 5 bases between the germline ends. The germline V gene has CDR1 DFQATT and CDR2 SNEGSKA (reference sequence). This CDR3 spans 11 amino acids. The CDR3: CSARAVDTQYF. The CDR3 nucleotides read TGCAGTGCTAGAGCTGTCGATACGCAGTATTTT.

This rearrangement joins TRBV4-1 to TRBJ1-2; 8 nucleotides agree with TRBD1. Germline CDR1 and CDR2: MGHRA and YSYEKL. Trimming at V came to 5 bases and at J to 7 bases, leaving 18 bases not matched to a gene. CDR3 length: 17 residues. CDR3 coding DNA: TGCGCCAGCAGCTCAAGACCGTTTCAGACAGGGGATTTTGGCTACACCTTC. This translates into CASSSRPFQTGDFGYTF.

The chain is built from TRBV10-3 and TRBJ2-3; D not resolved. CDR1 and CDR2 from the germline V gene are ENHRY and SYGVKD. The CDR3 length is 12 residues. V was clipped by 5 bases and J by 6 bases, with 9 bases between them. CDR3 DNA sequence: TGTGCCATCAGTCTCGACGGCGATACGCAGTATTTT. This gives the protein CAISLDGDTQYF.

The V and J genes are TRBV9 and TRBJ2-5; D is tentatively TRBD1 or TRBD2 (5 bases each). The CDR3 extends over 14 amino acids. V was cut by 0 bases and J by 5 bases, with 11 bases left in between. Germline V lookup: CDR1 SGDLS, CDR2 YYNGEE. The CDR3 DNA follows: TGTGCCAGCAGCGTAGGAGGGTGGGGCGAGACCCAGTACTTC. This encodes CASSVGGWGETQYF.

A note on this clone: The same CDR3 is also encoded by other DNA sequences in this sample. CDR3 bases: TGTGCCAGCAGCTTAGAGGGCGCCGAGCAGTACTTC. Translation gives CASSLEGAEQYF. The rearrangement joins TRBV7-9 to TRBJ2-7, with D uncertain. The V and J ends lost 1 base and 6 bases respectively, with 7 bases between them. Germline assignment: CDR1 SEHNR and CDR2 FQNEAQ (reference sequence). The CDR3 has 12 residues.

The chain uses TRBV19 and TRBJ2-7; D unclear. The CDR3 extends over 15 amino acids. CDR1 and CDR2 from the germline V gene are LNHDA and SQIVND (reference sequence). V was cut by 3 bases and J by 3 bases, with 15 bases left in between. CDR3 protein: CASSMRSTWVYEQYF. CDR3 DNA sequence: TGTGCCAGTAGTATGAGGTCCACCTGGGTCTACGAGCAGTACTTC.

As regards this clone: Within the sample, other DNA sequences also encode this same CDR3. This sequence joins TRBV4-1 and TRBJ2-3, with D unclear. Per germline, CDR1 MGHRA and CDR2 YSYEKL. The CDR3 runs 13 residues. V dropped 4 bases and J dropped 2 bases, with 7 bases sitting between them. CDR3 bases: TGCGCCAGCAGCCCCCGGGCCACAGATACGCAGTATTTT. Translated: CASSPRATDTQYF.

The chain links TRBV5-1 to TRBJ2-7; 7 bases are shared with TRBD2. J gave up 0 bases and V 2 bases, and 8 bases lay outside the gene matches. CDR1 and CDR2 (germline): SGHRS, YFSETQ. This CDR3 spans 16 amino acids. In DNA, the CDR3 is TGCGCCAGCAGCTTATTCGGGACTAAAAGCTCCTACGAGCAGTACTTC. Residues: CASSLFGTKSSYEQYF.

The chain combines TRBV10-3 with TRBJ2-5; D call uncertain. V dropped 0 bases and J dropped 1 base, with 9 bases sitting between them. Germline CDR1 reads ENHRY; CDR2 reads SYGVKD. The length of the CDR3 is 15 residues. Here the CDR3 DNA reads TGTGCCATCAGTGAGTCACCAAGAACCCAAGAGACCCAGTACTTC. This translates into CAISESPRTQETQYF.

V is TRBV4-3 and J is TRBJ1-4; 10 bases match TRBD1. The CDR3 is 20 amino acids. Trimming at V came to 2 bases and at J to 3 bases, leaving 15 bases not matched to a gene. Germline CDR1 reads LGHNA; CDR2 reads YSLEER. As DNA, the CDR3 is TGCGCCAGCAGCCAACTTTACCTCCGGGACAGGGGAAATCCTAATGAAAAACTGTTTTTT. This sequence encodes CASSQLYLRDRGNPNEKLFF.

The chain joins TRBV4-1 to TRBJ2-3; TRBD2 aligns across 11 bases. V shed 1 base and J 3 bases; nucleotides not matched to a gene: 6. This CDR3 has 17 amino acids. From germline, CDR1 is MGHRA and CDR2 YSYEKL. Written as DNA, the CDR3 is TGCGCCAGCAGCCAAGCCTATAGCGGGGGGGCTACAGATACGCAGTATTTT. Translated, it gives CASSQAYSGGATDTQYF.

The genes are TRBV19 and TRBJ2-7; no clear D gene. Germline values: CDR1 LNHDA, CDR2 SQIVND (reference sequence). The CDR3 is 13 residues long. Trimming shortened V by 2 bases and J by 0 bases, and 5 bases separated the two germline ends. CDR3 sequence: CASSINFSYEQYF. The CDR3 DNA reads TGTGCCAGTAGTATAAACTTCTCCTACGAGCAGTACTTC.

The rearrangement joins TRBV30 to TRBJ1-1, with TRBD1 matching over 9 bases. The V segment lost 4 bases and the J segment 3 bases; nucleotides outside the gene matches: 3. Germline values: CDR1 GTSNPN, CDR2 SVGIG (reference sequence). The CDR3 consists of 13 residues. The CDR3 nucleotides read TGTGCCTGGACGACAGGGGGACACACTGAAGCTTTCTTT. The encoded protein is CAWTTGGHTEAFF.